This is a list of T cell receptor beta chains from one sample in a study of blood T cell repertoires in COVID-19. TCRdb keeps only in-frame clones here, not all; method: immunoSEQ multiplex PCR. The data show fewer than 120,000 clones, roughly four fifths seen once. The material sequenced was peripheral blood. The origin of the receptors is a woman aged 55-69 years with acute or convalescent COVID-19. Each CDR3 is given with its conserved first and last residue. Each record gives: J gene, D gene, V gene, CDR3 protein. A D gene is named only where the DNA matches it firmly.

>TRBJ1-5|.|TRBV7-2
CASSLGHGNQPQHF
>TRBJ2-7|.|TRBV7-9
CASSALRDEQYF
>TRBJ2-2|TRBD2|TRBV19
CASSRRGLAGGQSGELFF
>TRBJ1-6|TRBD1|TRBV27
CASRRLLGQGVDNSPLHF
>TRBJ2-3|.|TRBV5-6
CASSLYRASTDTQYF
>TRBJ2-3|TRBD2|TRBV5-4
CASSLPTLAGGPGTQYF
>TRBJ1-2|.|TRBV9
CASSIEGSGASGYTF
>TRBJ2-2|.|TRBV10-3
CAIREGQNTGELFF
>TRBJ1-3|.|TRBV3-1/TRBV3-2
CASSPWRGGRNTIYF
>TRBJ1-1|.|TRBV6-6
CASSDWEMGTEAFF
>TRBJ2-5|.|TRBV7-2
CASSLVSEETQYF
>TRBJ2-1|.|TRBV7-3
CASSSSGNNEQFF
>TRBJ1-1|TRBD1|TRBV9
CASSASQTGVTEAFF
>TRBJ2-3|.|TRBV7-2
CASSRGLNTDTQYF
>TRBJ2-3|TRBD2|TRBV29-1
CSVSLGSGGRTDTQYF
>TRBJ2-2|.|TRBV3-1/TRBV3-2
CASSHVRGTGELFF
>TRBJ1-5|.|TRBV2
CASSPGTNFQPQHF
>TRBJ1-3|.|TRBV28
CASSPGLLSGNTIYF
>TRBJ2-2|TRBD1|TRBV12-5
CASATGGATGELFF
>TRBJ1-1|.|TRBV7-9
CASSANQGNTEAFF
>TRBJ2-5|.|TRBV7-9
CASSFYQSATQYF
>TRBJ2-5|.|TRBV13
CASSLLAGGGETQYF
>TRBJ1-4|TRBD1|TRBV29-1
CSVEDGGQPEKLFF